This T cell receptor beta chain was retrieved from a study of shared clonotypes between healthy human individuals. Points on this clone: In the same sample, other DNA sequences code for this CDR3.

V lost 4 bases, J lost 8 bases, and 3 bases stayed unmatched. CDR3 length: 12 residues. Germline loops: CDR1 MDHEN, CDR2 SYDVKM. The repertoire was sequenced with immunoSEQ multiplex PCR; TCRdb's copy has only in-frame clones and lacks some. The sample holds around 2.5 million clones, 93% seen once. The clonotype originates from a young man in good health. Some clones in this sample may be carry-over from other donors' samples. Sequenced material: naive CD4+ T cells from PBMCs. Indicated subset: CD45RA+ positively selected. V usage is TRBV28 and J usage is TRBJ1-2; TRBD1 matches at 8 bases. This CDR3 is CASSWQGAGYTF. CDR3 coding DNA: TGTGCCAGCAGTTGGCAGGGGGCGGGCTACACCTTC.